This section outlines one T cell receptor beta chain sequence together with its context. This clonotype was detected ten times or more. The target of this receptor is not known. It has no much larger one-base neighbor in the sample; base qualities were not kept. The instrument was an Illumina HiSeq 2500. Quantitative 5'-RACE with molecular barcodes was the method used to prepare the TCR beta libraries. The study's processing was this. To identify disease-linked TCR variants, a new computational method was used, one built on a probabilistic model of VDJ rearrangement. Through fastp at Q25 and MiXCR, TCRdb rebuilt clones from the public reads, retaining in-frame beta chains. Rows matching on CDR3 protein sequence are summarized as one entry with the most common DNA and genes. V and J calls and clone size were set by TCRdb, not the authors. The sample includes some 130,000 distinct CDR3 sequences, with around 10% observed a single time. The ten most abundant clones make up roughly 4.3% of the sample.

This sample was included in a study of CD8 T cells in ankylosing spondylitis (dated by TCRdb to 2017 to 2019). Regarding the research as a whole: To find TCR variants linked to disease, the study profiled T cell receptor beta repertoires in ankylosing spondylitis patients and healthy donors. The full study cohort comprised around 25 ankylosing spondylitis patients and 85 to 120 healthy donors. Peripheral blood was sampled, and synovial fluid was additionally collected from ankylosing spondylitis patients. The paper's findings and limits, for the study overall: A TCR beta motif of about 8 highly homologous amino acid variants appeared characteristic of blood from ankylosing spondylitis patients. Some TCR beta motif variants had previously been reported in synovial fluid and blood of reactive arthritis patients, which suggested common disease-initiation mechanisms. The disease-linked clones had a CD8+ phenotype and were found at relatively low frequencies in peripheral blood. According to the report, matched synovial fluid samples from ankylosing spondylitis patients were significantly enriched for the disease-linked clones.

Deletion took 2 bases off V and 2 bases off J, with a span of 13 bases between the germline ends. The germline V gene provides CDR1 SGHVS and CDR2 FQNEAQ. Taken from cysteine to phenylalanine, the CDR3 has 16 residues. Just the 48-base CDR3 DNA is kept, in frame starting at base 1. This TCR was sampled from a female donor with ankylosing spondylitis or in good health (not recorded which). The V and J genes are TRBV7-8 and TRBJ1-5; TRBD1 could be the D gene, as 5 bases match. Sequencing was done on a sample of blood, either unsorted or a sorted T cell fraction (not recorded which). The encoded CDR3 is CASSLSGTMGNQPQHF. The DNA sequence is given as TGTGCCAGCAGCTTATCCGGGACCATGGGCAATCAGCCCCAGCATTTT.